This T cell receptor (beta chain) emerged from a study of technical replicates of blood from several donors. Profiled with immunoSEQ multiplex PCR; TCRdb holds only in-frame clones, not every one. In the table there are around 89,000 clones, about 94% of which are singletons. Germline V gene data show CDR1 as SGHDN and CDR2 as FVKESK. V lost 1 base, J lost 2 bases, and 12 bases lay in between. The CDR3 covers 15 residues. This clone has just one count. The chain recombines TRBV14 with TRBJ2-7; D is unresolved. The sequencing input was T cells isolated from PBMCs. The TCR was taken from a human donor in good health. This chain's CDR3 is CASSQASLPTYEQYF. In DNA, the CDR3 is TGTGCCAGCAGCCAAGCTTCTCTCCCTACCTACGAGCAGTACTTC. Drawing the rest from reference TRBV14 and TRBJ2-7, the complete variable domain is EAGVTQFPSHSVIEKGQTVTLRCDPISGHDNLYWYRRVMGKEIKFLLHFVKESKQDESGMPNNRFLAERTGGTYSTLKVQPAELEDSGVYFCASSQASLPTYEQYFGPGTRLTVT.